A selection of T cell receptor beta chains follows, all from one sample in a study of blood T cell repertoires in COVID-19. Some clones are missing from TCRdb's copy, which holds only in-frame ones; the method was immunoSEQ multiplex PCR. The data show roughly 150,000 clones, roughly four fifths seen once. Sequenced: peripheral blood. Receptors were obtained from a woman older than 75 with acute or convalescent COVID-19. Each CDR3 is given with its conserved first and last residue. Each record gives: CDR3 DNA, CDR3 protein, D gene, V gene, clone size, J gene. The D gene is left open where the match is weak. The size of a clone is reported for some rows only, either as once, few or many, or as a class for expanded clones.

DNA: TGTGCCAGCGGGGGGACTAGCGGGGGCAGAGATACGCAGTATTTT
CDR3: CASGGTSGGRDTQYF
D: TRBD2
V: TRBV19
size: NA
J: TRBJ2-3

DNA: TGTGCCAGCACCACAGGGGTAGGGTCACCCCTCCACTTT
CDR3: CASTTGVGSPLHF
D: TRBD1
V: TRBV6-5
size: NA
J: TRBJ1-6

DNA: TGTGCCAGCTCATCGGGACAGGGGAACTCCTACGAGCAGTACTTC
CDR3: CASSSGQGNSYEQYF
D: TRBD1
V: TRBV18
size: NA
J: TRBJ2-7

DNA: TGTGCCAGCAGTGTAGGGACAGGCCTTTATGGCTACACCTTC
CDR3: CASSVGTGLYGYTF
D: TRBD1
V: TRBV2
size: NA
J: TRBJ1-2

DNA: TGTGCCAGCAGTCCGAGGGATGTTGGGGGCCGGGGCACTGAAGCTTTCTTT
CDR3: CASSPRDVGGRGTEAFF
D: NA
V: TRBV6-6
size: NA
J: TRBJ1-1

DNA: TGTGCCAGCAGTGAACTCAGGGGCAATTCACCCCTCCACTTT
CDR3: CASSELRGNSPLHF
D: NA
V: TRBV2
size: NA
J: TRBJ1-6

DNA: TGTGCCGTCGACAGGGGGGCTTTGCCAGATACGCAGTATTTT
CDR3: CAVDRGALPDTQYF
D: TRBD1
V: TRBV6-5
size: NA
J: TRBJ2-3

DNA: TGTGCCAGCAGTCCCACGGGGGGCAGCACAGATACGCAGTATTTT
CDR3: CASSPTGGSTDTQYF
D: NA
V: TRBV3-1/TRBV3-2
size: NA
J: TRBJ2-3

DNA: TGTGCCAGCCGAGATTCTAGCACAGATACGCAGTATTTT
CDR3: CASRDSSTDTQYF
D: NA
V: TRBV7-3
size: NA
J: TRBJ2-3

DNA: TGTGCCACCAGCGAACAGGCTGGGGCCAACGTCCTGACTTTC
CDR3: CATSEQAGANVLTF
D: NA
V: TRBV15
size: NA
J: TRBJ2-6

DNA: TGTGCCAGCAGACCGCAGGGGGGACCCTACGAGCAGTACTTC
CDR3: CASRPQGGPYEQYF
D: NA
V: TRBV27
size: NA
J: TRBJ2-7

DNA: TGTGCCAGTAGTACCCCGTACCTTCCCCCTACTAGCGGGAGCCCCTCCTACAATGAGCAGTTCTTC
CDR3: CASSTPYLPPTSGSPSYNEQFF
D: TRBD2
V: TRBV19
size: NA
J: TRBJ2-1

DNA: TGCGCCAGCAGCCAGACTAGCGGGGGGGCCGACAATGAGCAGTTCTTC
CDR3: CASSQTSGGADNEQFF
D: TRBD2
V: TRBV4-3
size: once
J: TRBJ2-1

DNA: TGCGCCAGCAGTGGGGGTAGCGGGAGATCAACATACGAGCAGTACTTC
CDR3: CASSGGSGRSTYEQYF
D: TRBD2
V: TRBV10-2
size: NA
J: TRBJ2-7

DNA: TGTGCCAGCAGTGAATGGCAGGGGAACACTGAAGCTTTCTTT
CDR3: CASSEWQGNTEAFF
D: NA
V: TRBV25-1
size: NA
J: TRBJ1-1

DNA: TGTGCCAGCAGTTTTGCAGGGGAGTTAGTGGGCACTGAAGCTTTCTTT
CDR3: CASSFAGELVGTEAFF
D: NA
V: TRBV28
size: NA
J: TRBJ1-1

DNA: TGTGCCAGCAGCTTACAGGGCCGGAGCACTGAAGCTTTCTTT
CDR3: CASSLQGRSTEAFF
D: NA
V: TRBV7-9
size: NA
J: TRBJ1-1

DNA: TGTGCCAGCAGCAACGGGCTAGCGGCCACAGATACGCAGTATTTT
CDR3: CASSNGLAATDTQYF
D: TRBD2
V: TRBV5-5
size: NA
J: TRBJ2-3

DNA: TGTGCCAGCAGTTTCTATTTGGACAGGATCAATCAGTCCCAGCATTTT
CDR3: CASSFYLDRINQSQHF
D: TRBD1
V: TRBV28
size: NA
J: TRBJ1-5

DNA: TGCGCCAGCAGACCGCTTACAGGGCGTAGCAATTCACCCCTCCACTTT
CDR3: CASRPLTGRSNSPLHF
D: NA
V: TRBV4-1
size: NA
J: TRBJ1-6

DNA: TGTGCCAGCGGAAAGGGAGCTAACTATGGCTACACCTTC
CDR3: CASGKGANYGYTF
D: NA
V: TRBV6-5
size: NA
J: TRBJ1-2

DNA: TGTGCCAGCAGTGAGAGGAGCTCCTATAATTCACCCCTCCACTTT
CDR3: CASSERSSYNSPLHF
D: NA
V: TRBV2
size: NA
J: TRBJ1-6

DNA: TGTGCCAGCAGCAGAACCCGGGACAGGGGGAGAGAAAAACTGTTTTTT
CDR3: CASSRTRDRGREKLFF
D: TRBD1
V: TRBV7-6
size: NA
J: TRBJ1-4

DNA: TGTGCCTGGAGTGTACATATGGACACTGAAGCTTTCTTT
CDR3: CAWSVHMDTEAFF
D: NA
V: TRBV30
size: NA
J: TRBJ1-1

DNA: TGTGCCAGCAGGCGGATGACAGGCTTTGAAGCTTTCTTT
CDR3: CASRRMTGFEAFF
D: NA
V: TRBV28
size: NA
J: TRBJ1-1

DNA: TGCAGCGTTGATTTGCTAGCGGGAGCTCCAGCGCAGTACTTC
CDR3: CSVDLLAGAPAQYF
D: TRBD2
V: TRBV29-1
size: NA
J: TRBJ2-7

DNA: TGTGCCAGCAGCCAGACAGGGAGCGGCAATTCACCCCTCCACTTT
CDR3: CASSQTGSGNSPLHF
D: TRBD1
V: TRBV5-5
size: once
J: TRBJ1-6

DNA: TGCGCCAGCAGCTTGGGGCCCGGGGGGCCCCAGCATTTT
CDR3: CASSLGPGGPQHF
D: NA
V: TRBV5-1
size: NA
J: TRBJ1-5

DNA: TGTGCCAGCAGTTCCCCCCCCGACAGGGTGGCTGAAGCTTTCTTT
CDR3: CASSSPPDRVAEAFF
D: TRBD1
V: TRBV6-6
size: once
J: TRBJ1-1

DNA: TGTGCCACCAGTGATGGGGGCGCGGAGACCCAGTACTTC
CDR3: CATSDGGAETQYF
D: NA
V: TRBV24-1
size: NA
J: TRBJ2-5

DNA: TGTGCCAGTAGCACCCCGGGAGCGGGAAGTGAGGAGACCCAGTACTTC
CDR3: CASSTPGAGSEETQYF
D: TRBD2
V: TRBV19
size: NA
J: TRBJ2-5

DNA: TGCGCCAGCACCACGACTAGCAGCACAGATACGCAGTATTTT
CDR3: CASTTTSSTDTQYF
D: TRBD2
V: TRBV5-1
size: NA
J: TRBJ2-3

DNA: TGTGCCAGCAGCGCAGCCGGAGGCTCCGGTGGAAACACCATATATTTT
CDR3: CASSAAGGSGGNTIYF
D: NA
V: TRBV9
size: NA
J: TRBJ1-3

DNA: TGTGCCAGCAGTTTACGGGTGGAGGGCTACACCTTC
CDR3: CASSLRVEGYTF
D: NA
V: TRBV28
size: NA
J: TRBJ1-2

DNA: TGTGCCAGCAGTTCCCTCCGGGGAAACTCCTACGAGCAGTACTTC
CDR3: CASSSLRGNSYEQYF
D: NA
V: TRBV28
size: NA
J: TRBJ2-7

DNA: TGTGCCAGCAGTCTGACCGGGATTAATTCACCCCTCCACTTT
CDR3: CASSLTGINSPLHF
D: NA
V: TRBV28
size: NA
J: TRBJ1-6

DNA: TGTGCCAGCAGCGCTCGACTAGCGGGAAATGAGCAGTTCTTC
CDR3: CASSARLAGNEQFF
D: TRBD2
V: TRBV9
size: NA
J: TRBJ2-1

DNA: TGTGCCAGCAGCCCCGGGACTAGAGGTTTCGATACGCAGTATTTT
CDR3: CASSPGTRGFDTQYF
D: TRBD2
V: TRBV3-1/TRBV3-2
size: NA
J: TRBJ2-3

DNA: TGTGCCAGCAGCTTAGCGGTGGGAGATGGCAATCAGCCCCAGCATTTT
CDR3: CASSLAVGDGNQPQHF
D: NA
V: TRBV7-6
size: NA
J: TRBJ1-5

DNA: TGTGCCAGCAGAGGGGACATGGTGGGGGTCAGAAACACCATATATTTT
CDR3: CASRGDMVGVRNTIYF
D: NA
V: TRBV6-6
size: NA
J: TRBJ1-3

DNA: TGTGCCAGCAGTGTAAGCAGGGGCGAGGGTGAAAAACTGTTTTTT
CDR3: CASSVSRGEGEKLFF
D: NA
V: TRBV2
size: NA
J: TRBJ1-4

DNA: TGTGCCAGCAGCTTTTACGGGAGGAGGTCAGATACGCAGTATTTT
CDR3: CASSFYGRRSDTQYF
D: TRBD2
V: TRBV5-4
size: NA
J: TRBJ2-3

DNA: TGTGCCAGCAGTTCCGGACAGGGTAATGGCAATCAGCCCCAGCATTTT
CDR3: CASSSGQGNGNQPQHF
D: TRBD1
V: TRBV6-5
size: NA
J: TRBJ1-5

DNA: TGTGCCAGCAGCTTGTCGGCAGGGCTGGGGGAGACCCAGTACTTC
CDR3: CASSLSAGLGETQYF
D: NA
V: TRBV5-5
size: NA
J: TRBJ2-5

DNA: TGTGCCAGCAGCAATCCTGGGGGGAGCAATGAGCAGTTCTTC
CDR3: CASSNPGGSNEQFF
D: NA
V: TRBV7-6
size: NA
J: TRBJ2-1

DNA: TGTGCCAGCAGCCGGGTTTTAGAGGATCAGCCCCAGCATTTT
CDR3: CASSRVLEDQPQHF
D: NA
V: TRBV6-5
size: NA
J: TRBJ1-5

DNA: TGTGCCAGCAGCCCCCATAGTTTAGGGGATGGGAGCAATCAGCCCCAGCATTTT
CDR3: CASSPHSLGDGSNQPQHF
D: NA
V: TRBV3-1/TRBV3-2
size: once
J: TRBJ1-5

DNA: TGTGCCATCAGTGAGGGAGGGGACACCGGGGAGCTGTTTTTT
CDR3: CAISEGGDTGELFF
D: NA
V: TRBV10-3
size: once
J: TRBJ2-2

DNA: TGTGCCAGCAGTTTCGGGGTCTTCTATGGCTACACCTTC
CDR3: CASSFGVFYGYTF
D: NA
V: TRBV28
size: NA
J: TRBJ1-2

DNA: TGTGCCAGCAGCCTAACAGGGGGCGGAGGGTCTGAAGCTTTCTTT
CDR3: CASSLTGGGGSEAFF
D: TRBD1
V: TRBV9
size: NA
J: TRBJ1-1

DNA: TGCGCCAGCAGCCAGGACAGGGTATTAAGCGAGCAGTACTTC
CDR3: CASSQDRVLSEQYF
D: TRBD1
V: TRBV5-1
size: NA
J: TRBJ2-7

DNA: TGTGCCAGCATCAACGGTCCGAACACCGGGGAGCTGTTTTTT
CDR3: CASINGPNTGELFF
D: NA
V: TRBV3-1/TRBV3-2
size: few
J: TRBJ2-2

DNA: TGCAGCGTTGAAGCTAACAGGCCGACAGATACGCAGTATTTT
CDR3: CSVEANRPTDTQYF
D: NA
V: TRBV29-1
size: NA
J: TRBJ2-3

DNA: TGTGCCAGCAGCGTAGTGAGCGGGGTAATAACAGATACGCAGTATTTT
CDR3: CASSVVSGVITDTQYF
D: TRBD2
V: TRBV9
size: NA
J: TRBJ2-3